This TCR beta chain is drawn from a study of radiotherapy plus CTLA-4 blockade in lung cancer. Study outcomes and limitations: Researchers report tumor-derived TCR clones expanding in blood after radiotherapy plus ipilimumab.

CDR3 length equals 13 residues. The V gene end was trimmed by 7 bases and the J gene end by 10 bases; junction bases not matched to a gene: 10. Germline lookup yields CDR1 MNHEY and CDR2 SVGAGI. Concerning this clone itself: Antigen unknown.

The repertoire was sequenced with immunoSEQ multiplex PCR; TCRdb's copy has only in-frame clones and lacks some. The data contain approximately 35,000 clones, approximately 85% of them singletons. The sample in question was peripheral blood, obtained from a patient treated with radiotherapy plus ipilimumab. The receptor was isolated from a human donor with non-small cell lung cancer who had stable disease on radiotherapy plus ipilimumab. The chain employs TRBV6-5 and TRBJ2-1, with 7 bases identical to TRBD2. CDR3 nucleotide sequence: TGTGCCAGCACCCCCCAGCGAGCGGGGGAGCAGTTCTTC. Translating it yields CASTPQRAGEQFF.